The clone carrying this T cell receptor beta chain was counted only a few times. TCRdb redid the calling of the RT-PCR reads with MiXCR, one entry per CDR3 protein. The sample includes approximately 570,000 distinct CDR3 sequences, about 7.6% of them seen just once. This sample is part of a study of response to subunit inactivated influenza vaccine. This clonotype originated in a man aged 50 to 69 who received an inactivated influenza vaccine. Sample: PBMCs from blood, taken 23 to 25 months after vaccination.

CDR3 in DNA: TGTGCCAGCAGGCCTACAGGGAATTATAATTCACCCCTCCACTTT. This codes for CASRPTGNYNSPLHF. The rearrangement links TRBV6-1 to TRBJ1-6; a possible D gene is TRBD1 (6 bases). The CDR3 has 15 residues. V gave up 6 bases and J gave up 4 bases, with 13 bases separating them. Germline CDR1 MNHNS, CDR2 SASEGT.